This is a list of T cell receptor beta chains from one sample in a study of T cell responses to AZD1222 COVID-19 vaccine. Produced via immunoSEQ multiplex PCR; TCRdb's table is partial and in-frame only. The table lists 130,000 or so clones, about nine tenths of them singletons. The sample here was peripheral blood, taken on day 0 of AZD1222 vaccination. The receptors shown here come from an adult in good health. CDR3s include the opening cysteine and the closing phenylalanine or tryptophan.

>TRBJ1-2|TRBV2
CASRGDRGSYGYTF
>TRBJ2-3|TRBV20-1
CSLTGLDTQYF
>TRBJ2-7|TRBV28
CASSLGQPSYEQYF
>TRBJ1-2|TRBV23-1
CASSQFGQLGSYGYTF
>TRBJ2-5|TRBV9
CASSVGGPNGETQYF
>TRBJ2-1|TRBV13
CASSTKDEQFF
>TRBJ2-7|TRBV10-3
CATERTGSYEQYF
>TRBJ1-1|TRBV28
CASEGQAEAFF
>TRBJ2-7|TRBV28
CASSPHDRDGGQF
>TRBJ2-5|TRBV7-2
CASSSRGPVRETQYF
>TRBJ2-1|TRBV3-1/TRBV3-2
CASSQGVLANEQFF
>TRBJ1-1|TRBV19
CASTPWDRGPGGTEAFF
>TRBJ1-2|TRBV28
CASSDYGYTF
>TRBJ2-7|TRBV7-9
CASSLEWGAVEQYF
>TRBJ2-1|TRBV11-3
CASSFGGAASGRNEQFF
>TRBJ2-3|TRBV9
CASSVTNEYTQYF
>TRBJ1-5|TRBV27
CASRGSYSNQPQHF
>TRBJ2-7|TRBV6-1
CASSESISSYEQYF
>TRBJ2-3|TRBV28
CASSTSGDGTDTQYF
>TRBJ2-2|TRBV29-1
CSVEEGQGTGELFF
>TRBJ2-1|TRBV21-1
CASPDPGLAGSDEQFF
>TRBJ1-5|TRBV18
CASSPGTRGANQPQHF
>TRBJ2-3|TRBV6-1
CASSEPGGGTDTQYF
>TRBJ2-1|TRBV5-8
CASSLRAINEQFF
>TRBJ2-3|TRBV27
CASSLQGPLPRPFTDTQYF
>TRBJ2-3|TRBV9
CASSVGQGSLNTQYF
>TRBJ2-3|TRBV9
CASSTRALDPNTDTQYF
>TRBJ1-6|TRBV6-6
CASSYRVLNSPLHF
>TRBJ2-1|TRBV5-1
CASSSQTGSYNEQFF
>TRBJ2-3|TRBV28
CASSRQAFSTDTQYF
>TRBJ1-1|TRBV9
CASSTLGSGVTEAFF
>TRBJ2-1|TRBV6-2/TRBV6-3
CASSYSLHSGRTRSYNEQFF
>TRBJ2-3|TRBV4-3
CASPWEADTQYF
>TRBJ2-5|TRBV24-1
CATSDSLRTARETQYF
>TRBJ2-5|TRBV24-1
CATSDFYQETQYF
>TRBJ2-5|TRBV2
CASSEFQVEVGETQYF
>TRBJ2-3|TRBV11-3
CASSLGRMGSSTDTQYF
>TRBJ1-4|TRBV25-1
CASNPGVSEKLFF
>TRBJ2-2|TRBV3-1/TRBV3-2
CASSQRAGRGRTGELFF
>TRBJ1-3|TRBV9
CASSLGVTRISGNTIYF
>TRBJ2-1|TRBV28
CASSLAASGRVEQFF
>TRBJ2-7|TRBV6-5
CASSYSSFGDSYEQYF
>TRBJ2-7|TRBV28
CASGGSGGTYEQYF
>TRBJ1-6|TRBV27
CASSLSRARADSPLHF
>TRBJ1-5|TRBV16
CASSPRSQPQHF
>TRBJ2-7|TRBV28
CASSLGSTYEQYF
>TRBJ2-7|TRBV11-2
CASSSPRASGTDEQYF
>TRBJ1-4|TRBV3-1/TRBV3-2
CASSRGQGGEKLFF
>TRBJ2-7|TRBV7-8
CASSSSAFPDEQYF
>TRBJ1-2|TRBV7-9
CASSLRQFRDGYTF
>TRBJ1-5|TRBV19
CASSPRDRGSNQPQHF
>TRBJ2-7|TRBV12-3/TRBV12-4
CASSLGKYEQYF
>TRBJ2-5|TRBV3-1/TRBV3-2
CASSPRLAGVGETQYF
>TRBJ1-5|TRBV6-5
CASSYNTNQPQHF